A selection of T cell receptor beta chains follows, all from one sample in a study of T cells in Graves' hyperthyroidism and ophthalmopathy. TCRdb reanalysed the multiplex PCR reads using MiXCR and keeps one entry per CDR3 protein. Altogether more than 300,000 distinct CDR3 sequences are present, over 10% being singletons, with the ten largest covering 9.2%. Sequenced sample: blood. The receptors stem from a woman between 18 and 29 years old with Graves' hyperthyroidism. Both conserved end residues are part of each CDR3.

CDR3aa: CASSPETSGRPTSTDTQYF; v_gene: TRBV6-1; j_gene: TRBJ2-3; len: 19
CDR3aa: CASSQDWAVNEQFF; v_gene: TRBV3-1; j_gene: TRBJ2-1; len: 14
CDR3aa: CASSGTAGYNEQFF; v_gene: TRBV12-3/TRBV12-4; j_gene: TRBJ2-1; len: 14
CDR3aa: CASSPGLALTDTQYF; v_gene: TRBV7-8; j_gene: TRBJ2-3; len: 15
CDR3aa: CASGVLGTEAFF; v_gene: TRBV12-3/TRBV12-4; j_gene: TRBJ1-1; len: 12
CDR3aa: CASSWGDRGRTEAFF; v_gene: TRBV5-6; j_gene: TRBJ1-1; len: 15
CDR3aa: CASSQTENYGYTF; v_gene: TRBV6-1; j_gene: TRBJ1-2; len: 13
CDR3aa: CASNPGLEETQYF; v_gene: TRBV6-1; j_gene: TRBJ2-5; len: 13
CDR3aa: CASSYRGPRGKETQYF; v_gene: TRBV6-2/TRBV6-3; j_gene: TRBJ2-5; len: 16
CDR3aa: CASSRRDRTLNEKLFF; v_gene: TRBV28; j_gene: TRBJ1-4; len: 16
CDR3aa: CSARGQFYTEAFF; v_gene: TRBV20-1; j_gene: TRBJ1-1; len: 13
CDR3aa: CASSGDRDRGNTGELFF; v_gene: TRBV25-1; j_gene: TRBJ2-2; len: 17
CDR3aa: CASSYPLNYGYTF; v_gene: TRBV6-2/TRBV6-3; j_gene: TRBJ1-2; len: 13
CDR3aa: CASSYSKGLAGEVDTQYF; v_gene: TRBV6-5; j_gene: TRBJ2-3; len: 18
CDR3aa: CASSSEGGNIATEAFF; v_gene: TRBV2; j_gene: TRBJ1-1; len: 16
CDR3aa: CAISERPNNEQFF; v_gene: TRBV10-3; j_gene: TRBJ2-1; len: 13
CDR3aa: CASSQGRPAGYGYTF; v_gene: TRBV3-1; j_gene: TRBJ1-2; len: 15
CDR3aa: CASSLDPSGNTDTQYF; v_gene: TRBV19; j_gene: TRBJ2-3; len: 16
CDR3aa: CATSDTEREPNEQFF; v_gene: TRBV24-1; j_gene: TRBJ2-1; len: 15
CDR3aa: CASSLSGGDYEQFF; v_gene: TRBV5-1; j_gene: TRBJ2-1; len: 14
CDR3aa: CSVADMARQYF; v_gene: TRBV29-1; j_gene: TRBJ2-7; len: 11
CDR3aa: CAWSRQFEQYF; v_gene: TRBV30; j_gene: TRBJ2-7; len: 11
CDR3aa: CASSQGHNSERKSSYNSPLHF; v_gene: TRBV4-1; j_gene: TRBJ1-6; len: 21
CDR3aa: CASSTFELRGASQPQHF; v_gene: TRBV6-2/TRBV6-3; j_gene: TRBJ1-5; len: 17
CDR3aa: CASSYTSGSSTDTQYF; v_gene: TRBV6-5; j_gene: TRBJ2-3; len: 16
CDR3aa: CAWSSRVPGELFF; v_gene: TRBV30; j_gene: TRBJ2-2; len: 13
CDR3aa: CASSVDDSRFTEAFF; v_gene: TRBV9; j_gene: TRBJ1-1; len: 15
CDR3aa: CASSSHPVNEQFF; v_gene: TRBV27; j_gene: TRBJ2-1; len: 13
CDR3aa: CASSLAGQLNEKLFF; v_gene: TRBV6-9; j_gene: TRBJ1-4; len: 15
CDR3aa: CASSEADYGYTF; v_gene: TRBV6-1; j_gene: TRBJ1-2; len: 12